The present T cell receptor beta chain was sequenced within a study of control samples from healthy donors and cancer patients. Germline assignment: CDR1 GTSNPN and CDR2 SVGIG (reference sequence). Deletions cut 4 bases from V and 4 bases from J, with 5 bases between. The CDR3 spans 11 residues. Repertoires were generated with immunoSEQ multiplex PCR, while TCRdb's copy carries only in-frame clones and drops some. This sample has over 75,000 clones, with about 85% found just once. Sequencing was carried out using blood. The receptor's source is a man aged 25-45 years in good health. This chain joins TRBV30 and TRBJ1-3; no definite D call. The CDR3 DNA reads TGTGCCTGGATCAGGGGAAACACCATATATTTT. Amino acid sequence: CAWIRGNTIYF.